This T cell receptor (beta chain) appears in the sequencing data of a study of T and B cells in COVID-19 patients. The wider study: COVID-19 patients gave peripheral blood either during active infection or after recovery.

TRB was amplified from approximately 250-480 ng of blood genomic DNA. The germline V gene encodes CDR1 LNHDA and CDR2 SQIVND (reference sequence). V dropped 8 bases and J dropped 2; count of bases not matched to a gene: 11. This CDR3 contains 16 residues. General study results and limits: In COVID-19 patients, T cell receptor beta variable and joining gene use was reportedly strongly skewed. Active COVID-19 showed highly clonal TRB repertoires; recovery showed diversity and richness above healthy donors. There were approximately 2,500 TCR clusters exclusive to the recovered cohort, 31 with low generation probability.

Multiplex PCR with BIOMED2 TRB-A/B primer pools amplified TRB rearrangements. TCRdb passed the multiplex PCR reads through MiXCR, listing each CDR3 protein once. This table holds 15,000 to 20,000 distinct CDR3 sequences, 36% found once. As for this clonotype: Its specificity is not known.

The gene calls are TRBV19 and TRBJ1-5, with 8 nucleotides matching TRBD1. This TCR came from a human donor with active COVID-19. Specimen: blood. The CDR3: CASVRHAGQGNQPQHF. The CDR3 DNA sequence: TGTGCCAGTGTCCGCCATGCGGGACAGGGCAATCAGCCCCAGCATTTT.